This section outlines one T cell receptor beta chain sequence together with its context. Its antigen remains undetermined. No base quality values were provided; no much bigger clone lies one nucleotide off. The cysteine opens and the phenylalanine closes a CDR3 of 16 amino acids. The read is trimmed to its CDR3 DNA, 48 bases read in frame from base 1. Deletion took 2 bases off V and 1 base off J, with a span of 11 bases between the germline ends. From the germline V gene, CDR1 is SGHVS and CDR2 is FNYEAQ. The sample's time point label, decoded: recipient (host-origin) PBMCs collected before allo-HCT. The method was the immunoSEQ multiplex PCR assay. TCRbeta CDR3 sequencing was done by Adaptive Biotechnologies at survey depth, reporting CDR3 sequences, V/J genes, productive frequency and template counts. Amplification of TCR beta CDR3 regions started from genomic DNA instead of RNA. On the authors' methods: Jensen-Shannon divergence was used to quantify pairwise repertoire overlap between tissues, with a value of 1 indicating complete divergence and a value of 0 indicating identical repertoires. Tissues were clustered by single-linkage agglomerative hierarchical clustering of pairwise JSD values, and the clustering results were displayed as dendrograms. All patient samples were analyzed with GLIPH2 using simulation_depth 1000, kmer_min_depth 3 and cdr3_length_cutoff 8, and only groups containing more than two unique CDR3s were kept. A standardized tissue-overlap score extrapolated Jaccard GLIPH-group overlap across patients to a standard repertoire size of 1000 clones. Linear mixed-effect models, with tissue included as a fixed effect and individual included as a random effect, were used to assess associations of diversity with clinical or experimental variables. TCRdb holds this immuneACCESS table with in-frame rearrangements only. Some clones are missing; in checked studies, unresolved V genes explain under half, and the rest has no known cause. V and J calls and clone size are as listed in that table; D and trimming were resolved from the DNA. A total of roughly 25,000 clones appear in this sample, about 90% of them only once. Roughly 2% of the sample belongs to the ten largest clones.

This entry comes from a study of tissue T cells after allogeneic stem cell transplantation (dated by TCRdb to the early 2020s). The study in broad terms: Seven adult allo-HCT recipients with steroid-refractory GVHD were prospectively enrolled in a research-autopsy study over an approximately three-year period. Gastrointestinal GVHD was present in all GVHD patients, each of whom received several lines of GVHD-directed therapy, and roughly five of these patients also had skin involvement. Every GVHD patient got a graft from a donor, with four grafts unmodified and three CD34-selected to deplete T cells. On the human side, the study was prospective and observational, with no blinding or randomization. For viably preserved blood and marrow, CD3+ T cells were flow-sorted when cell numbers allowed; smaller samples underwent direct DNA extraction. TCR beta repertoires were profiled across many tissues obtained from research autopsies of patients with and without GVHD, as well as in mouse models of GVHD. The paper's findings and limits, for the study overall: Few T cell clones were found to be shared across patients, but shared repertoire signatures across patients were revealed in a tissue-specific fashion by motif-based clustering. The study did not determine which tissue TCRs were alloreactive or antigen-specific, and some clones might have been persisting host cells. Within patients, how anatomically similar the tissues were was a key factor in shaping TCR repertoire composition, regardless of disease or transplant status. In both patients and mice, T cells from blood and spleen picked up only a limited part of the TCR repertoire that was detected in tissues. Sampling depth was acknowledged as a limitation, and the patient cohort was both small and clinically heterogeneous.

The sequence was obtained from a male donor aged 60 or over who later had graft-versus-host disease after an allogeneic stem cell transplant. This chain joins TRBV7-6 to TRBJ2-2; TRBD1 is a weak D gene call, 5 bases matching. The sample here was blood, taken before transplantation. The base sequence is TGTGCCAGCAGCTTACAACAGGCGTTGAACACCGGGGAGCTGTTTTTT. Its translation reads: CASSLQQALNTGELFF.